What follows describes a single T cell receptor beta chain. As yet, its antigen is unknown. Germline values: CDR1 LGHDT, CDR2 YNNKEL (reference sequence). CDR3 length: 15 amino acids. Trimming took 1 base from V and 7 from J, leaving 16 bases between them. Assay: immunoSEQ multiplex PCR; the TCRdb copy retains only in-frame clones and omits some. Here the sample spans 55,000 to 75,000 clones, around nine tenths being singletons. This specimen belongs to a study of T cell responses to AZD1222 COVID-19 vaccine. Study outcomes and limitations: The study sampled repertoires only after the peak T cell response.

This receptor was taken from an adult in good health. Material: peripheral blood, obtained on day 0 of AZD1222 vaccination. V is TRBV3-1 (or the pseudogene TRBV3-2) and J is TRBJ1-2; tentative D call: TRBD1 (6 bases). Written as DNA, the CDR3 is TGTGCCAGCAGCCAAGTGTCCAGGGGCGTTACTGGCTACACCTTC. This translates into CASSQVSRGVTGYTF.